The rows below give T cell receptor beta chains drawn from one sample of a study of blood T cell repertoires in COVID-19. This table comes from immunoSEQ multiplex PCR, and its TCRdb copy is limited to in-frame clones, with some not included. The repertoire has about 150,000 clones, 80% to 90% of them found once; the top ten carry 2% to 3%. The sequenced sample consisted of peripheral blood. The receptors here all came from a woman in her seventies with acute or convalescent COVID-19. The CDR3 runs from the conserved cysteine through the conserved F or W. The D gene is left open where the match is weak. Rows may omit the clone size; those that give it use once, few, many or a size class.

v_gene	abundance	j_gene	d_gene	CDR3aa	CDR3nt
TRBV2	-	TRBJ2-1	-	CASGTTFYNEQFF	TGTGCCAGCGGGACAACCTTCTACAATGAGCAGTTCTTC
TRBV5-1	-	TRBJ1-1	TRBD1	CASSPGTGMTEAFF	TGCGCCAGCAGCCCGGGGACAGGGATGACTGAAGCTTTCTTT
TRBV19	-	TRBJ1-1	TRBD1	CASHRDRNTEAFF	TGTGCCAGTCACCGGGACAGGAACACTGAAGCTTTCTTT
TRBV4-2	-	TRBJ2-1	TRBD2	CASSPPFSGGYNEQFF	TGTGCCAGCAGCCCCCCTTTTAGCGGGGGCTACAATGAGCAGTTCTTC
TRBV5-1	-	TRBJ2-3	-	CASRFREADTQYF	TGCGCCAGCAGATTCAGGGAGGCAGATACGCAGTATTTT
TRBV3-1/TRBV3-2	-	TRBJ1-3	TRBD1	CASSHGTGSGNTIYF	TGTGCCAGCAGCCATGGGACAGGCTCTGGAAACACCATATATTTT
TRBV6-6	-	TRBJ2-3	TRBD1	CASSYGGQGASDTQYF	TGTGCCAGCAGTTACGGGGGACAGGGGGCTTCAGATACGCAGTATTTT
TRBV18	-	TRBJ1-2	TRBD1	CASSPVETGLSGYTF	TGTGCCAGCTCACCAGTTGAGACAGGGCTATCGGGCTACACCTTC
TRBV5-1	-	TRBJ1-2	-	CASSLGSDYGYTF	TGCGCCAGCAGCTTGGGCAGCGACTATGGCTACACCTTC
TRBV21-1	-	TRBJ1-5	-	CASSKVIGLGTGRNQPQHF	TGTGCCAGCAGCAAAGTAATAGGGTTGGGAACAGGACGCAATCAGCCCCAGCATTTT
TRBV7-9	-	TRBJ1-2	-	CASSQKTAGYGYTF	TGTGCCAGCAGCCAGAAGACAGCCGGCTATGGCTACACCTTC
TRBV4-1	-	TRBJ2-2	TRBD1	CASSPPGGSGTGELFF	TGCGCCAGCAGCCCTCCAGGGGGCAGCGGCACCGGGGAGCTGTTTTTT
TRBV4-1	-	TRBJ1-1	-	CASSQDWGGERKAFF	TGCGCCAGCAGCCAAGATTGGGGAGGGGAGAGGAAGGCTTTCTTT
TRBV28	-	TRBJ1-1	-	CASSFVAVEAFF	TGTGCCAGCAGTTTCGTGGCAGTTGAAGCTTTCTTT
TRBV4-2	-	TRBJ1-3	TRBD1	CASSQGQGVRNTIYF	TGTGCCAGCAGCCAAGGACAGGGAGTGAGGAACACCATATATTTT
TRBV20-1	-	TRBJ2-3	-	CSASALWSTDTQYF	TGCAGTGCTAGTGCCCTATGGAGCACAGATACGCAGTATTTT
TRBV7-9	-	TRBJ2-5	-	CASSLALARRKETQYF	TGTGCCAGCAGCTTAGCGTTAGCCAGAAGAAAAGAGACCCAGTACTTC
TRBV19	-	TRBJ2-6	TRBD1	CASSTLLPRTGGANVLTF	TGTGCCAGTAGTACTTTATTACCAAGGACAGGTGGGGCCAACGTCCTGACTTTC
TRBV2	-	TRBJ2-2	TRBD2	CASSENQSSGTTNTGELFF	TGTGCCAGCAGCGAAAACCAAAGCTCCGGGACTACCAACACCGGGGAGCTGTTTTTT
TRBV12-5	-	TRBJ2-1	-	CASGLVGGNEQFF	TGTGCTAGTGGTTTGGTCGGAGGCAATGAGCAGTTCTTC
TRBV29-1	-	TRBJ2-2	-	CSVSLSGVGTGELFF	TGCAGCGTCAGTCTATCCGGGGTAGGCACCGGGGAGCTGTTTTTT
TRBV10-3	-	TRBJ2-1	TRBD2	CAIKGISSGGVTYNEQFF	TGTGCCATCAAAGGGATATCGAGCGGGGGGGTAACCTACAATGAGCAGTTCTTC
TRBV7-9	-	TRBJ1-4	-	CASSADEKLFF	TGTGCCAGCAGCGCGGATGAAAAACTGTTTTTT
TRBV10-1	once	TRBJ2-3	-	CASSEPGRNTDTQYF	TGCGCCAGCAGTGAGCCAGGGCGAAACACAGATACGCAGTATTTT
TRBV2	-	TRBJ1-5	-	CASRASNQPQHF	TGTGCCAGTCGCGCAAGCAATCAGCCCCAGCATTTT
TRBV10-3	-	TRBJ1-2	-	CAISESTLRPNYGYTF	TGTGCCATCAGTGAGTCTACCCTGCGGCCTAACTATGGCTACACCTTC
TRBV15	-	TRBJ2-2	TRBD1	CATSRDRRTGDTGELFF	TGTGCCACCAGCAGAGATAGAAGGACAGGCGACACCGGGGAGCTGTTTTTT
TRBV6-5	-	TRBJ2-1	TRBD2	CASSLGGSNNEQFF	TGTGCCAGCAGTCTCGGGGGGTCGAACAATGAGCAGTTCTTC
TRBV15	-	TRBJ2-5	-	CATSGGGAVYQTQYF	TGTGCCACCAGCGGTGGGGGCGCGGTGTACCAGACCCAGTACTTC
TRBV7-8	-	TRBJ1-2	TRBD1	CASSYGGQGAVGYTF	TGTGCCAGCAGCTATGGGGGACAGGGGGCGGTTGGCTACACCTTC
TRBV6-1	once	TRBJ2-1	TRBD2	CASSDGRPGGSYNEQFF	TGTGCCAGCAGTGATGGTCGCCCGGGGGGGTCCTACAATGAGCAGTTCTTC
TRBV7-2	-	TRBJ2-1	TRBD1	CASRANSGGNEQFF	TGTGCCAGCAGGGCCAATTCAGGGGGCAATGAGCAGTTCTTC
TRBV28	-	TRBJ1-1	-	CASSPGGSENTEAFF	TGTGCCAGCAGTCCCGGCGGCAGCGAAAACACTGAAGCTTTCTTT
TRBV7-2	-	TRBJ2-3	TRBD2	CASSESSGSTDTQYF	TGTGCCAGCAGCGAATCTAGCGGGAGCACAGATACGCAGTATTTT
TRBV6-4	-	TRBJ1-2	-	CASNAGAGGYTF	TGTGCCAGCAATGCGGGAGCAGGAGGCTACACCTTC
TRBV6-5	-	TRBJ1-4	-	CASSYLQTNEKLFF	TGTGCCAGCAGTTACCTACAGACCAATGAAAAACTGTTTTTT
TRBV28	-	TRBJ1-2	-	CASSSAPYGYTF	TGTGCCAGCAGTTCCGCGCCCTATGGCTACACCTTC